A single sample gave rise to the 32 T cell receptor beta chains below, sequenced in a study of blood T cell repertoires in COVID-19 (dated by TCRdb to 2018 to 2021). Library preparation employed the immunoSEQ multiplex PCR assay. Here the immuneACCESS table is served through TCRdb, limited to in-frame sequences with V and J called. Missing clones are a known gap in these copies; in checked studies unresolved V genes cover under half, and the rest lacks a known reason. This sample comprises roughly 250,000 clones, approximately 91% of them detected only once. The ten largest clones add up to 0.95% to 1.5% of the sample. Sequenced: PBMCs or T cells enriched from blood (not recorded which). These receptor sequences come from a human donor in a cohort exposed to, infected with or recovered from COVID-19 (not recorded which). The donor label of this sample is uncertain.

This clone was picked up one time. The V and J genes are TRBV6-6 and TRBJ2-3; 9 bases match TRBD1. The V gene's germline CDR1 is MNHNY and CDR2 SVGAGI (reference sequence). The CDR3 is made up of 15 amino acids. V shed 6 bases, J shed 2 bases, and the junction held 6 bases outside the gene matches. The CDR3 bases are TGTGCCAGCAGCAGACAGGGGGGGGACACAGATACGCAGTATTTT. Translating it yields CASSRQGGDTDTQYF.

The chain joins TRBV9 to TRBJ2-1, with TRBD2 identical over 7 bases. Looked up from germline, CDR1 is SGDLS and CDR2 is YYNGEE. The CDR3 has 19 amino acids. J was trimmed by 6 bases and V by 1 base; bases with no gene match: 19. The CDR3 protein is CASSVNFGGPGRVSNEQFF. Here the CDR3 DNA reads TGTGCCAGCAGCGTAAATTTCGGAGGGCCAGGGAGGGTTTCCAATGAGCAGTTCTTC.

The chain carries TRBV30 and TRBJ1-2, with TRBD1 matching 7 bases. CDR3 length: 13 residues. The V gene's germline CDR1 is GTSNPN and CDR2 SVGIG (reference sequence). Germline trimming cut 2 bases from V and 8 bases from J; bases unmatched to any gene: 8. The CDR3 bases are TGTGCCTGGAGTCCACAGGGGTTCGACGGCTACACCTTC. This gives the protein CAWSPQGFDGYTF.

The rearrangement uses TRBV6-5 and TRBJ1-1, with D perhaps TRBD1 (6 bases). CDR3 length: 12 residues. Germline V lookup: CDR1 MNHEY, CDR2 SVGAGI. V was cut by 8 bases and J by 5 bases, with 12 bases left in between. As DNA, the CDR3 is TGTGCCAGCTCAGGGGTACGGACTGAAGCTTTCTTT. Amino acids: CASSGVRTEAFF.

The chain combines TRBV2 with TRBJ1-6; D gene ambiguous. The V end lost 2 bases, the J end lost 7 bases, and 9 bases lay between the germline ends. Germline V gene data show CDR1 as SNHLY and CDR2 as FYNNEI. The CDR3 is 14 amino acids. The CDR3 DNA reads as TGTGCCAGCAGTGAAATTAACAGCAATTCACCCCTCCACTTT. Its translation is CASSEINSNSPLHF.

This sequence joins TRBV2 and TRBJ1-2; 7 nucleotides agree with TRBD1. The CDR3 has 13 residues. Germline trimming cut 6 bases from V and 2 bases from J; bases unmatched to any gene: 3. Germline loops: CDR1 SNHLY, CDR2 FYNNEI. As DNA, the CDR3 is TGTGCCAGCAGGTACAGGGGAAACTATGGCTACACCTTC. Its translation: CASRYRGNYGYTF.

The chain employs TRBV7-9 and TRBJ2-2; D possibly corresponds to TRBD1 (6 bases). Germline CDR1 reads SEHNR; CDR2 reads FQNEAQ (reference sequence). This CDR3 is built from 16 residues. V dropped 5 bases and J dropped 1 base, with 14 bases sitting between them. The CDR3 spells CASSPSGTKNTGELFF. In nucleotides, the CDR3 is TGTGCCAGCAGCCCCTCCGGGACAAAGAACACCGGGGAGCTGTTTTTT.

V is TRBV2 and J is TRBJ1-6; D is unresolved. The V and J ends lost 4 bases and 7 bases respectively, with 8 bases between them. CDR1 is SNHLY, CDR2 FYNNEI, per germline. This CDR3 has 13 amino acids. DNA for the CDR3: TGTGCCAGCAGTGCAAGAGAGAATTCACCCCTCCACTTT. It yields the protein CASSARENSPLHF.

The chain recombines TRBV5-4 with TRBJ1-1; D is unclear. V lost 0 bases to trimming and J lost 3 bases, with 12 bases between them. The CDR3 runs to 15 residues. Germline V gene lookup returns CDR1 SGHNT and CDR2 YYREEE (reference sequence). CDR3 in amino acids: CASSLGGFRDTEAFF. CDR3 in DNA: TGTGCCAGCAGCTTGGGAGGGTTTCGGGACACTGAAGCTTTCTTT.

The rearrangement links TRBV5-1 to TRBJ2-2, with TRBD2 matching over 10 bases. In germline, CDR1 is SGHRS, CDR2 YFSETQ. V gave up 0 bases and J gave up 6 bases; unmatched junction bases: 2. The CDR3 is 15 residues long. CDR3 in amino acids: CASSLVTSGAGELFF. CDR3 nucleotides: TGCGCCAGCAGCTTGGTCACTAGCGGGGCCGGGGAGCTGTTTTTT.

This clone was observed a single time. The chain links TRBV29-1 to TRBJ1-1; D is unresolved. CDR1 SQVTM and CDR2 ANQGSEA come from the germline V gene. The V gene lost 7 bases and the J gene lost 2 bases, with 14 bases spanning the gap. The length of the CDR3 is 13 residues. The DNA for the CDR3 is TGCAGCGGGCTGGGAGGGTTAAACACTGAAGCTTTCTTT. Translated: CSGLGGLNTEAFF. Variable domain in full (rest from reference TRBV29-1 and TRBJ1-1): SAVISQKPSRDICQRGTSLTIQCQVDSQVTMMFWYRQQPGQSLTLIATANQGSEATYESGFVIDKFPISRPNLTFSTLTVSNMSPEDSSIYLCSGLGGLNTEAFFGQGTRLTVV.

The rearrangement joins TRBV30 to TRBJ2-3; TRBD2 agrees at 13 bases. This CDR3 has 16 amino acids. Germline V gives CDR1 GTSNPN, CDR2 SVGIG (reference sequence). After removal of 4 bases from V and 7 bases from J, the junction contained 11 bases not matched to a gene. The CDR3 region is CAWNSQGLAGEYTQYF. The CDR3 nucleotides are TGTGCCTGGAACTCCCAAGGACTAGCGGGGGAATATACGCAGTATTTT.

The V and J genes are TRBV24-1 and TRBJ1-5; D unresolved. The germline gives CDR1 KGHDR, CDR2 SFDVKD. The germline V and J ends were trimmed by 0 bases and 6 bases, with 5 bases remaining between them. The CDR3 has 13 residues. For the CDR3, the DNA is TGTGCCACCAGTGATTTGCGGGGTCAGCCCCAGCATTTT. Its protein is CATSDLRGQPQHF.

The chain carries TRBV7-6 and TRBJ2-7; 9 bases fit TRBD1. J was trimmed by 3 bases and V by 0 bases; bases with no gene match: 6. This CDR3 region has 16 residues. From germline, CDR1 is SGHVS and CDR2 FNYEAQ. The CDR3 region has the DNA TGTGCCAGCAGCTTAGCGGAAGGGACAGGGAACTACGAGCAGTACTTC. Protein: CASSLAEGTGNYEQYF.

A single count supports this clone. This chain uses TRBV10-2 with TRBJ1-2; TRBD1 matches 8 bases. The V gene end was trimmed by 2 bases and the J gene end by 1 base; junction bases not matched to a gene: 6. Per germline, CDR1 WSHSY and CDR2 SAAADI. This CDR3 has 16 residues. CDR3 in DNA: TGCGCCAGCAGTGAGGACAGGGGAAGTGTTAACTATGGCTACACCTTC. It yields the protein CASSEDRGSVNYGYTF.

V gene TRBV5-1 combines with J gene TRBJ1-2; TRBD1 might be the D (6 bases). Trimming removed 3 bases at V and 0 bases at J, with 12 bases between. The CDR3 totals 15 residues. Germline values: CDR1 SGHRS, CDR2 YFSETQ. As DNA, the CDR3 is TGCGCCAGCAGCTCGGACAGCGCAGCTAACTATGGCTACACCTTC. Translation gives CASSSDSAANYGYTF.

Of note for this clone: Other DNA sequences in the same sample also yield this CDR3. The rearrangement uses TRBV2 and TRBJ1-5, with D possibly matching TRBD1 (6 bases). CDR3 size: 15 residues. The V end was cut by 1 base, the J end by 4 bases, with 11 bases between. Germline-derived CDR1 and CDR2 are SNHLY and FYNNEI. The CDR3: CASSEGGLSNQPQHF. DNA of the CDR3: TGTGCCAGCAGTGAAGGGGGGCTGAGTAATCAGCCCCAGCATTTT.

The gene calls are TRBV19 and TRBJ2-1; 8 bases fit TRBD2. Germline CDR1 reads LNHDA; CDR2 reads SQIVND (reference sequence). V shed 5 bases and J 2 bases; nucleotides not matched to a gene: 2. The CDR3 has 14 amino acids. The CDR3 here is CASSYGGAYNEQFF. CDR3 DNA: TGTGCCAGTAGTTACGGGGGGGCCTACAATGAGCAGTTCTTC.

The chain recombines TRBV9 with TRBJ1-6, with 11 positions matching TRBD1. V shed 3 bases and J 10 bases; nucleotides not matched to a gene: 6. CDR1 and CDR2 (germline): SGDLS, YYNGEE. The CDR3 is 15 residues long. CDR3 in DNA: TGTGCCAGCAGCGCCGGGGGACAGGGGGGATCACCCCTCCACTTT. It is translated as CASSAGGQGGSPLHF.

The chain employs TRBV6-1 and TRBJ1-3; no reliable D call. This CDR3 is built from 14 residues. V gave up 2 bases and J gave up 3 bases, with 8 bases separating them. Germline V gene lookup returns CDR1 MNHNS and CDR2 SASEGT. This chain's CDR3 is CASSETGNGNTIYF. The CDR3 nucleotides read TGTGCCAGCAGTGAAACGGGAAATGGAAACACCATATATTTT.

The V call is TRBV6-6, the J call TRBJ2-1; the D is unclear. Per the germline V gene, CDR1 is MNHNY and CDR2 is SVGAGI (reference sequence). The CDR3 runs 15 residues. The V and J ends lost 2 bases and 5 bases respectively, with 13 bases between them. CDR3 sequence: CASSYGQAFDNEQFF. DNA of the CDR3: TGTGCCAGCAGTTACGGGCAGGCCTTTGACAATGAGCAGTTCTTC.

The chain links TRBV4-3 to TRBJ1-4; possible D gene TRBD1, 6 bases. Germline CDR1 LGHNA, CDR2 YSLEER. V was clipped by 5 bases and J by 5 bases, with 15 bases between them. The length of the CDR3 is 15 residues. The CDR3 nucleotides read TGCGCCAGCAGCGTACAGGGCTATTCGAATGAAAAACTGTTTTTT. This sequence encodes CASSVQGYSNEKLFF.

The rearrangement joins TRBV2 to TRBJ1-5; 8 bases fit TRBD1. V was pared by 5 bases and J by 6 bases, with 15 bases of the junction left unmatched. The CDR3 runs to 17 residues. In germline, CDR1 is SNHLY, CDR2 FYNNEI. The CDR3 DNA reads as TGTGCCAGCAGTAACCACAGGGGGGGGGCGATAGCTCAGCCCCAGCATTTT. Protein sequence: CASSNHRGGAIAQPQHF.

This chain connects TRBV5-5 to TRBJ2-7, with D possibly TRBD2 on 7 matching bases. Trimming cost V 4 bases and J 0 bases, with 17 bases left between them. The CDR3 extends over 16 amino acids. Germline CDR1 is SGHKS and CDR2 is YYEKEE (reference sequence). The DNA for the CDR3 is TGTGCCAGCAGCATAAGGGGGGGGGCTGGCTCCTACGAGCAGTACTTC. Protein: CASSIRGGAGSYEQYF.

The chain joins TRBV3-1 (or the pseudogene TRBV3-2) to TRBJ2-7; TRBD2 might be the D (6 bases). The germline V gene encodes CDR1 LGHDT and CDR2 YNNKEL (reference sequence). The CDR3 runs to 15 residues. V was clipped by 1 base and J by 7 bases, with 17 bases between them. CDR3 amino acids: CASSQGGDGLLEQYF. The DNA of the CDR3 is TGTGCCAGCAGCCAAGGTGGGGACGGACTATTGGAGCAGTACTTC.

The CDR3 nucleotides are TGTGCCTGGGGTCCCATTAGCTCCTATAATTCACCCCTCCACTTT. Protein product: CAWGPISSYNSPLHF. The chain links TRBV30 to TRBJ1-6; D not certain. The CDR3 spans 15 residues. V was pared by 5 bases and J by 0 bases, with 11 bases between. Germline-derived CDR1 and CDR2 are GTSNPN and SVGIG (reference sequence).

The chain combines TRBV29-1 with TRBJ1-5; D is undetermined. Trimming cost V 0 bases and J 11 bases, with 8 bases left between them. The germline gives CDR1 SQVTM, CDR2 ANQGSEA. This CDR3 region has 11 residues. Here the CDR3 DNA reads TGCAGCGTTGAAGATCCTGAGGCCCAGCATTTT. Its protein is CSVEDPEAQHF.

V and J are TRBV7-3 and TRBJ1-6; a weak D match, TRBD1 (5 bases). There are 17 residues in the CDR3. The germline V and J ends were trimmed by 2 bases and 7 bases, with 18 bases remaining between them. Per the germline V gene, CDR1 is SGHTA and CDR2 is FQGTGA. The CDR3 coding sequence is TGTGCCAGCAGCTTAGGCCGAATTGGCAGGGCGAATTCACCCCTCCACTTT. Amino acids: CASSLGRIGRANSPLHF.

The rearrangement uses TRBV23-1 and TRBJ1-5, with 9 nucleotides matching TRBD1. TRBV23-1 is designated an ORF whose function remains uncertain. Trimming took 6 bases from V and 0 from J; bases not matched to a gene: 9. There are 17 residues in the CDR3. Here the CDR3 DNA reads TGCGCCAGCAGCTACAGGGGGCCCCCGGCTAGCAATCAGCCCCAGCATTTT. Protein: CASSYRGPPASNQPQHF.

This clone was picked up one time. V gene TRBV4-1 combines with J gene TRBJ2-7, with 9 bases aligning to TRBD1. Germline V gene lookup returns CDR1 MGHRA and CDR2 YSYEKL. This CDR3 contains 14 residues. The junction had 2 bases not matched to a gene; V was cut back by 1 base and J by 4 bases. The CDR3 DNA is TGCGCCAGCAGCCAAGGACAGGGGGTATACGAGCAGTACTTC. This encodes CASSQGQGVYEQYF.

The chain links TRBV11-2 to TRBJ2-5; tentative D call: TRBD1 (7 bases). Germline CDR1 and CDR2: SGHAT and FQNNGV. The ends were cut back, 5 bases at V and 2 bases at J, with 18 bases in the middle. This CDR3 contains 16 residues. CDR3: CASSPTSTGRQETQYF. CDR3 coding DNA: TGTGCCAGCAGCCCAACCTCGACAGGGAGGCAAGAGACCCAGTACTTC.

The J gene is TRBJ2-7, the V gene TRBV2, with D possibly matching TRBD2 (6 bases). CDR3 length equals 13 residues. Germline V lookup: CDR1 SNHLY, CDR2 FYNNEI. The V gene lost 8 bases and the J gene lost 3 bases, with 14 bases spanning the gap. In nucleotides, the CDR3 is TGTGCCAGCGGGCGGGACGCCCTCTACGAGCAGTACTTC. As protein: CASGRDALYEQYF.